This T cell receptor beta chain derives from a study of vaccination and CD4 T cells after COVID-19. Turning to the study itself: As control conditions, cultures were given either a CEFX pool serving as positive control, an HIV-1 Nef pool, or no peptide at all.

Sequencing of the DNA from cultured CD4+ T cells was carried out with the Oncomine TCR Beta short-read assay. TCRdb re-called the PCR reads through MiXCR, storing one row per CDR3 protein. The table has 21,000 or so distinct CDR3 sequences, under 80% seen once. The CDR3 has 14 residues. V shed 2 bases and J shed 7 bases, with 12 bases lying between them. The treatment: roughly nine-day PBMC culture with coronavirus spike peptide pools or control peptides (ViraFEST assay). Following a culture period (around 10 days), negative selection was used to isolate CD4+ T cells. On this clonotype: Its cognate antigen is unknown.

The origin of this receptor is a human donor who had recovered from COVID-19. The chain couples TRBV12-3 or TRBV12-4 to TRBJ1-5; no definite D call. Sequencing used CD4+ T cells from blood, cultured in vitro. CDR3 DNA: TGTGCCAGCAGTTTATTTAGGGATTGGCAGCCCCAGCATTTT. It yields the protein CASSLFRDWQPQHF.